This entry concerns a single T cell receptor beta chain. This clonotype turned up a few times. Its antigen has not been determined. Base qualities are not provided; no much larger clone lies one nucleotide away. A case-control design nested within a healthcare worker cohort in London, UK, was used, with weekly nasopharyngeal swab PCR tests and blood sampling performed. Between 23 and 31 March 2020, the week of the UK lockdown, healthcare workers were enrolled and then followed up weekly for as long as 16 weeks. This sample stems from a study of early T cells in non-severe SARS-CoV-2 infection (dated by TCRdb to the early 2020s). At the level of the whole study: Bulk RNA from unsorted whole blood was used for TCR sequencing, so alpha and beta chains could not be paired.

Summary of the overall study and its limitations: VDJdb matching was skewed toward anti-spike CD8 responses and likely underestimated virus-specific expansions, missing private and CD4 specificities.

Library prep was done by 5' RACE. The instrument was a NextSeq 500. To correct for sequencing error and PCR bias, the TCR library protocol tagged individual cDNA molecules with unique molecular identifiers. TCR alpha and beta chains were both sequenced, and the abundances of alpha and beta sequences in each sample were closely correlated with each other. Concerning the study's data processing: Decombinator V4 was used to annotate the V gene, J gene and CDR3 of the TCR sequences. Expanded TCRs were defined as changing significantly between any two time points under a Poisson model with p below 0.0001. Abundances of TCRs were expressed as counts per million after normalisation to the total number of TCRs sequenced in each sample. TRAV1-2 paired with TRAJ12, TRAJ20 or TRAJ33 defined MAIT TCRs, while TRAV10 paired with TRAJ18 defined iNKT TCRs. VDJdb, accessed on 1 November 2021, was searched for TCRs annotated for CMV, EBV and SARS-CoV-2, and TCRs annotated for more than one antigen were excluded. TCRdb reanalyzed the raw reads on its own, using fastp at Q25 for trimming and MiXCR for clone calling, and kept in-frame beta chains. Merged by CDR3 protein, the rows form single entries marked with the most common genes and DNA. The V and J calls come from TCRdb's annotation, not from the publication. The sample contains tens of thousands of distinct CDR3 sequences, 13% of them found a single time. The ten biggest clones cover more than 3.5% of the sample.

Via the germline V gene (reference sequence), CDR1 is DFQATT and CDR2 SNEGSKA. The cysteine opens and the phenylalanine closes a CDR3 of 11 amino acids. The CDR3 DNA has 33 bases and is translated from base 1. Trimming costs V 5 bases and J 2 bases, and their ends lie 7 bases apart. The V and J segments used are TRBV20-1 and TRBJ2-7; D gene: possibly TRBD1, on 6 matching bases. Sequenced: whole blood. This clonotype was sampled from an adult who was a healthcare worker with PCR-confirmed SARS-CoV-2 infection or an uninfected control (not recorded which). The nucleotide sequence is TGCAGTGCTGCAGGGGCCTACGAGCAGTACTTC. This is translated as CSAAGAYEQYF.